There are a few counts of the clone carrying this TCR beta chain. Its cognate antigen is unknown. The data were obtained in a study of human T cells and chemical hapten exposure. The study's findings and limits: High-frequency TCRs, those above 1 in 1000, stayed the same after DPC sensitization.

During construction of the library, unique molecular identifiers were attached to individual cDNA molecules for quantitative, reproducible TCR counting. Using its own MiXCR run on the RACE reads, TCRdb lists one record per CDR3 protein. Of approximately 71,000 distinct CDR3 sequences listed, around 9.8% are singletons. Indicated time point: patch test 1, 2 weeks after DPC sensitization. Noted treatment: therapeutic diphenylcyclopropenone sensitization with weekly scalp DPC. The receptor was derived from a middle-aged woman with alopecia areata. Some clones in this sample may be carry-over from other donors' samples. The sample was whole blood, taken in connection with sensitization to the hapten diphenylcyclopropenone (DPC).

Here the CDR3 DNA reads TGTGCCAGCAAAGAGGCTTCAACTAATGAAAAACTGTTTTTT. This sequence encodes CASKEASTNEKLFF. The chain couples TRBV7-2 to TRBJ1-4; the D is unclear. Trimming cost V 7 bases and J 0 bases, with 9 bases left between them. The CDR3 spans 14 residues. Germline assignment: CDR1 SGHTA and CDR2 FQGNSA.